This T cell receptor beta chain was captured by sequencing in a study of cytomegalovirus exposure and HLA in healthy donors. Study overall: Unique TCR beta sequences numbering approximately 120 million came from approximately 180 million T cells in an earlier analysis. There were over 350 genotyped donors. Of these, 81% fell in the genetic ancestry cluster associated with self-reported Caucasian donors. Study-level findings and limits: In an earlier analysis, most TCR beta V segments were productive about 87% or about 30% of the time. Association of a missense DCLRE1C variant with TCR beta V- and J-gene trimming was reported in a later analysis.

As regards this clone: No antigen is known for it.

The CDR3 loop spans 16 amino acids. Per the germline V gene, CDR1 is SQVTM and CDR2 is ANQGSEA. Germline trimming cut 6 bases from V and 2 bases from J; bases unmatched to any gene: 14. 13 Jbeta primers and 60 Vbeta primers were used for the PCR. TCRdb's copy holds only in-frame clones and misses some; the assay was immunoSEQ multiplex PCR. The table has 130,000 or so clones, approximately 86% seen once. What was sequenced was PBMCs. This chain links TRBV29-1 with TRBJ2-7; 9 bases are shared with TRBD2. This clonotype was sampled from a woman aged 35 to 49 in good health and CMV-seronegative. The DNA for the CDR3 is TGCAGCGTAACTAAGGGAACTAGCGGGCGAACCTACGAGCAGTACTTC. Protein sequence: CSVTKGTSGRTYEQYF.